The next 26 T cell receptor beta chains were all read from a single sample in a study of cytomegalovirus exposure and HLA in healthy donors (dated 2017 in TCRdb). The library was prepared using the immunoSEQ multiplex PCR assay. For the multiplex PCR, a mixture combining 60 forward primers for TCR Vbeta segments and 13 reverse primers for TCR Jbeta segments was used. TCRdb took this table from immuneACCESS and kept in-frame rearrangements with V and J called. Such tables lack part of the clones; where checked against another copy, unresolved V genes explain under half of the gap, and the rest is unexplained. Here the sample has about 130,000 clones; roughly 78% occur a single time. The ten largest clones capture roughly 6.8% of the sample. Sequenced sample: PBMCs. The receptors come from a man in his forties in good health and CMV-seropositive.

This clone was detected only once. This sequence joins TRBV27 and TRBJ2-3, with D possibly TRBD2 on 6 matching bases. This CDR3 has 17 residues. V lost 0 bases and J 4 bases, leaving 17 bases between the germline ends. Per the germline V gene, CDR1 is MNHEY and CDR2 is SMNVEV (reference sequence). This CDR3 is CASSLSLGAGWADTQYF. CDR3 bases: TGTGCCAGCAGTTTATCTCTTGGGGCGGGGTGGGCAGATACGCAGTATTTT.

This clone showed up just once. This chain joins TRBV5-1 and TRBJ2-3; D remains ambiguous. The CDR3 totals 12 residues. Germline V gives CDR1 SGHRS, CDR2 YFSETQ. Trimming shortened V by 0 bases and J by 5 bases, and 4 bases separated the two germline ends. CDR3 protein: CASSLAGDTQYF. The CDR3 nucleotides read TGCGCCAGCAGCTTGGCCGGAGATACGCAGTATTTT.

The chain recombines TRBV9 with TRBJ2-7; TRBD1 agrees at 8 bases. Unmatched junction bases numbered 5, after V lost 4 bases and J lost 2 bases. Germline loops: CDR1 SGDLS, CDR2 YYNGEE. This CDR3 has 14 amino acids. The CDR3: CASSYGQGPYEQYF. CDR3 nucleotides: TGTGCCAGCAGCTACGGACAGGGTCCCTACGAGCAGTACTTC.

The chain combines TRBV7-9 with TRBJ1-5; possibly TRBD1 for D (6 bases). The ends were cut back, 3 bases at V and 2 bases at J, with 17 bases in the middle. The CDR3 consists of 17 residues. CDR1 and CDR2 (germline): SEHNR, FQNEAQ (reference sequence). The CDR3 bases are TGTGCCAGCAGCTTTGGCAGGGGCGGTATTGGCAATCAGCCCCAGCATTTT. Translation: CASSFGRGGIGNQPQHF.

The chain joins TRBV19 to TRBJ2-2; a weak D match, TRBD1 (5 bases). The CDR3 is 15 amino acids. The germline V gene encodes CDR1 LNHDA and CDR2 SQIVND (reference sequence). V was pared by 1 base and J by 1 base, with 7 bases between. This chain's CDR3 is CASSIAGMNTGELFF. CDR3 coding DNA: TGTGCCAGTAGTATAGCAGGGATGAACACCGGGGAGCTGTTTTTT.

V and J are TRBV7-2 and TRBJ2-7, with a tentative D call TRBD2 (6 bases). This CDR3 spans 15 amino acids. Germline CDR1 and CDR2: SGHTA and FQGNSA. Trimming pared 3 bases from V and 4 bases from J, leaving 16 bases between. The DNA for the CDR3 is TGTGCCAGCAGCTTTCAACCGGGACTGGTGTACGAGCAGTACTTC. It yields the protein CASSFQPGLVYEQYF.

The V and J genes are TRBV14 and TRBJ2-1; 11 bases line up with TRBD2. With V trimmed by 0 bases and J by 15 bases, 13 bases remained unmatched. CDR3 length: 16 amino acids. CDR1 and CDR2 from the germline V gene are SGHDN and FVKESK. As DNA, the CDR3 is TGTGCCAGCAGCCAAGATCGTATTAGCGGGAGGGCCGGTCCGTTCTTC. The encoded protein is CASSQDRISGRAGPFF.

The chain recombines TRBV6-4 with TRBJ2-5, with 7 bases fitting TRBD2. The length of the CDR3 is 14 residues. Germline trimming cut 0 bases from V and 5 bases from J; bases unmatched to any gene: 3. CDR1 MRHNA and CDR2 SNTAGT come from the germline V gene. The CDR3 DNA follows: TGTGCCAGCAGTGACTCGGCGGGAGTGGAGACCCAGTACTTC. Residues: CASSDSAGVETQYF.

The V gene is TRBV27, the J gene TRBJ2-1, with 12 bases that match TRBD2. The junction had 16 bases not matched to a gene; V was cut back by 4 bases and J by 9 bases. CDR3 length equals 18 residues. Germline CDR1 and CDR2: MNHEY and SMNVEV (reference sequence). The CDR3 DNA is TGTGCCAGCAGTTCACTTCTAGCGGGAGGGCTGCTAGGTGGTGAGCAGTTCTTC. This sequence encodes CASSSLLAGGLLGGEQFF.

The chain links TRBV11-3 to TRBJ2-4, with D maybe TRBD1 (5 bases). The germline V and J ends were trimmed by 2 bases and 9 bases, with 11 bases remaining between them. The CDR3 totals 13 residues. Germline CDR1 SGHNT, CDR2 YENEEA. CDR3 nucleotides: TGTGCCAGCAGCTTACCAGGGAAGAGCATTCAGTACTTC. The encoded protein is CASSLPGKSIQYF.

The chain recombines TRBV4-1 with TRBJ1-2; D gene uncertain. The V end lost 0 bases, the J end lost 4 bases, and 9 bases lay between the germline ends. The germline V gene encodes CDR1 MGHRA and CDR2 YSYEKL. The CDR3 extends over 14 amino acids. DNA for the CDR3: TGCGCCAGCAGCCAAGATGCACAGATCTATGGCTACACCTTC. Protein product: CASSQDAQIYGYTF.

The sample holds one count of this clone. This rearrangement joins TRBV5-1 to TRBJ2-7; D uncertain. This CDR3 is built from 15 residues. The germline V gene has CDR1 SGHRS and CDR2 YFSETQ. Trimming removed 0 bases from V and 0 bases from J, with 10 bases in between. Here the CDR3 reads CASSLGHINSYEQYF. The CDR3 DNA reads as TGCGCCAGCAGCTTGGGACACATAAACTCCTACGAGCAGTACTTC.

The J gene is TRBJ1-1, the V gene TRBV19; TRBD1 matches at 8 bases. CDR3 length: 14 residues. The ends lost 6 bases at V and 2 bases at J; junction bases unmatched: 5. Germline V lookup: CDR1 LNHDA, CDR2 SQIVND (reference sequence). CDR3 in amino acids: CASRTGVGNTEAFF. CDR3 DNA sequence: TGTGCCAGTAGGACAGGGGTTGGCAACACTGAAGCTTTCTTT.

This chain joins TRBV7-2 and TRBJ2-1, with 11 bases lining up with TRBD2. Trimming cost V 3 bases and J 1 base; bases outside gene matches: 2. The CDR3 extends over 16 amino acids. Per germline, CDR1 SGHTA and CDR2 FQGNSA. The DNA for the CDR3 is TGTGCCAGCAGCTTGGGACTAGCGGTATCCTACAATGAGCAGTTCTTC. It is translated as CASSLGLAVSYNEQFF. Looking up the rest from reference TRBV7-2 and TRBJ2-1 gives the full variable domain: GAGVSQSPSNKVTEKGKDVELRCDPISGHTALYWYRQSLGQGLEFLIYFQGNSAPDKSGLPSDRFSAERTGGSVSTLTIQRTQQEDSAVYLCASSLGLAVSYNEQFFGPGTRLTVL.

In DNA, the CDR3 is TGTGCCTGGACGGCCGGGTTCTCTGGAAACACCATATATTTT. Translated, it gives CAWTAGFSGNTIYF. The V call is TRBV30, the J call TRBJ1-3, with D unresolved. CDR3 length equals 14 residues. V was trimmed by 4 bases and J by 0 bases, leaving 10 bases between them. The V gene's germline CDR1 is GTSNPN and CDR2 SVGIG (reference sequence).

The chain carries TRBV10-3 and TRBJ1-3, with a possible D match to TRBD1 (5 bases). V was clipped by 10 bases and J by 3 bases, with 19 bases between them. From germline, CDR1 is ENHRY and CDR2 SYGVKD. This CDR3 has 15 amino acids. CDR3 in DNA: TGTGCCACCGCTACACTCAGGGTCGGTGGAAACACCATATATTTT. The encoded protein is CATATLRVGGNTIYF.

This clone was seen just once. This sequence joins TRBV4-1 and TRBJ2-5, with 9 bases fitting TRBD2. The CDR3 extends over 14 amino acids. The germline V gene encodes CDR1 MGHRA and CDR2 YSYEKL. V dropped 8 bases and J dropped 3; count of bases not matched to a gene: 7. The CDR3 DNA sequence: TGCGCCAGCGCGGTAGCGGGGGTGAAAGAGACCCAGTACTTC. Protein: CASAVAGVKETQYF.

The chain employs TRBV29-1 and TRBJ2-7; D might be TRBD1 (5 bases). The ends were cut back, 6 bases at V and 0 bases at J, with 12 bases in the middle. The germline V gene has CDR1 SQVTM and CDR2 ANQGSEA. This CDR3 spans 13 amino acids. In nucleotides, the CDR3 is TGCAGCGTGCTGACAGCTAGCTCCTACGAGCAGTACTTC. Translating it yields CSVLTASSYEQYF.

The chain uses TRBV5-8 and TRBJ2-1; TRBD2 matches at 13 bases. Germline lookup yields CDR1 SGHTS and CDR2 YDEGEE. The CDR3 has 16 residues. Trimming cost V 5 bases and J 7 bases; bases outside gene matches: 9. The CDR3 spells CASSSGLAGSWNEQFF. CDR3 bases: TGTGCCAGCAGTTCGGGACTAGCGGGGAGTTGGAATGAGCAGTTCTTC.

V usage is TRBV5-6 and J usage is TRBJ1-1; D ambiguous. This CDR3 contains 14 residues. The germline gives CDR1 SGHDT, CDR2 YYEEEE. Trimming left V 7 bases short and J 1 base short, with 14 bases between. DNA of the CDR3: TGTGCCAGCGGGCGCTGGGCTCGGAACACTGAAGCTTTCTTT. Translation: CASGRWARNTEAFF.

The rearrangement uses TRBV6-6 and TRBJ2-2, with D maybe TRBD2 (5 bases). The CDR3 loop spans 13 amino acids. Germline CDR1 is MNHNY and CDR2 is SVGAGI (reference sequence). Trimming took 6 bases from V and 0 from J, leaving 5 bases between them. DNA for the CDR3: TGTGCCAGCAGGGAGGCGAACACCGGGGAGCTGTTTTTT. Protein sequence: CASREANTGELFF.

The chain's CDR3 is CASSPEGQVADTQYF. In DNA form, the CDR3 reads TGCGCCAGCAGCCCGGAGGGACAGGTGGCAGATACGCAGTATTTT. V usage is TRBV5-1 and J usage is TRBJ2-3; 8 bases agree with TRBD1. The CDR3 runs 15 residues. V trimming: 4 bases; J trimming: 4 bases; junction bases outside the gene matches: 8. Per the germline V gene, CDR1 is SGHRS and CDR2 is YFSETQ.

This sequence joins TRBV9 and TRBJ1-5, with D possibly matching TRBD1 (6 bases). Germline V gene lookup returns CDR1 SGDLS and CDR2 YYNGEE. V gave up 1 base and J gave up 0 bases, with 20 bases separating them. This CDR3 region has 19 residues. The CDR3: CASSVKISHEGHSNQPQHF. CDR3 DNA: TGTGCCAGCAGCGTAAAAATCAGTCATGAGGGACATAGCAATCAGCCCCAGCATTTT.

V is TRBV29-1 and J is TRBJ2-2; TRBD1 might be the D (5 bases). Germline V gene sequence: CDR1 SQVTM, CDR2 ANQGSEA. V shed 4 bases and J shed 7 bases, with 10 bases lying between them. The CDR3 consists of 12 residues. CDR3 in amino acids: CSVGRDFGELFF. For the CDR3, the DNA is TGCAGCGTTGGCAGGGATTTCGGGGAGCTGTTTTTT.

This sequence joins TRBV19 and TRBJ2-3; 8 nucleotides align to TRBD1. Trimming at V came to 4 bases and at J to 5 bases, leaving 2 bases not matched to a gene. The germline V gene encodes CDR1 LNHDA and CDR2 SQIVND (reference sequence). The CDR3 sequence is 13 residues long. For the CDR3, the DNA is TGTGCCAGTAGTACTACAGGGGGAGATACGCAGTATTTT. It encodes CASSTTGGDTQYF.

This chain connects TRBV19 to TRBJ1-1; D ambiguous. The germline gives CDR1 LNHDA, CDR2 SQIVND (reference sequence). V lost 3 bases to trimming and J lost 1 base, with 6 bases between them. The CDR3 has 13 residues. The CDR3: CASSINWNTEAFF. The CDR3 DNA reads TGTGCCAGTAGTATCAACTGGAACACTGAAGCTTTCTTT. Full variable domain (outside the CDR3, taken from reference TRBV19 and TRBJ1-1): DGGITQSPKYLFRKEGQNVTLSCEQNLNHDAMYWYRQDPGQGLRLIYYSQIVNDFQKGDIAEGYSVSREKKESFPLTVTSAQKNPTAFYLCASSINWNTEAFFGQGTRLTVV.